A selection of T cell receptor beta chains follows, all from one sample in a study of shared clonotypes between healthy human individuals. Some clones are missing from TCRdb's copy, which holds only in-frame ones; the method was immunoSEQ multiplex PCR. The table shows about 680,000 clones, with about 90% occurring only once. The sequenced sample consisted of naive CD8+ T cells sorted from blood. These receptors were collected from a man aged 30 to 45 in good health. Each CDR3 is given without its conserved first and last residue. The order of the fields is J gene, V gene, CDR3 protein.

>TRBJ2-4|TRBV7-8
ASSPWTSENIQY
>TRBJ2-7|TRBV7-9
ASSSPARGTDYEQY
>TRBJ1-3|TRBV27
ASSSGPNPSGNTIY
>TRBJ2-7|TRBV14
ASSPGTIMYEQY
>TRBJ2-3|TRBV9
ASSVPRSGRASPDTQY
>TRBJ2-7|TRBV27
ASQVASGTYEQY
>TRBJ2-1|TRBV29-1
SVKLAGVGNEQF
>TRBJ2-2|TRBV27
ASSNRDRPYTGELF
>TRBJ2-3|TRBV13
ASSLGADAGGPGDTQY
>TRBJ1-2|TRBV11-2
ASSLAGGSYGYT
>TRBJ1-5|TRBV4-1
ASSQLGQPQH
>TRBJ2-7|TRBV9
ASSVEGLLNEQY
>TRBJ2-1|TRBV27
ASSLPGNEQF
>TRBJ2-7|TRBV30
AWSLLGQIYEQY
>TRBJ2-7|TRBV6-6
ASTLSAGYLYEQY
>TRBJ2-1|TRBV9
ASSEDRQGAMREDGRPYNEQF
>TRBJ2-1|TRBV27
ASSFGTYNEQF
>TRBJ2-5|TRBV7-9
ASSLWARSAGDQETQY
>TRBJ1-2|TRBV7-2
ASSFPTGNYGYT
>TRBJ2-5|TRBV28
ASSFPRGQETQY
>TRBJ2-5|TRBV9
ASSEGSGMSETQY
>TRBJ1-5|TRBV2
ASKEPVGNQPQH
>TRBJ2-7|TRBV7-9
ASSFGQGYEQY
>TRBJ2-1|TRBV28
ASSFWNEQF
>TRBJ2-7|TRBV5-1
ASSLDGVRGTLSYEQY
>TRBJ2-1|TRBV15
ATSSGYNEQF
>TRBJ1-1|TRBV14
ASSPGVNTEAF
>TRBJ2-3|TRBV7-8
ASRESGPDTQY
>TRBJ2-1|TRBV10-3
AISPRTYNEQF
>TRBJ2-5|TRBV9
ASSVVQKVVQETQY
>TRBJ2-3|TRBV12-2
ASRLFAGDTQY
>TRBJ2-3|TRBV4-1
ASSQGPTPAPDTQY
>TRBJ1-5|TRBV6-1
ASSGWQRADQPQH
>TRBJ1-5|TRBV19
ASTMTGGPNQPQH
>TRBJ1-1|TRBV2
ASSAPGEAF
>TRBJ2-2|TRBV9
ASETGTGELF
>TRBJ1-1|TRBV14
ASSQKDSLWGTEAF
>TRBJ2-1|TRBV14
ASSQGGYSEQF
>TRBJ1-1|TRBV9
ASSVERQEGGEAF
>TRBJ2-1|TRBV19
ASSIVGPDVSSYNEQF